The 9 T cell receptor beta chains below come from one sample, sequenced in a study of identical twins. In TCRdb, the 5' RACE reads were re-called with MiXCR into one record per CDR3 protein. The repertoire holds fewer than 250,000 distinct CDR3 sequences, with 6.5% to 9% as singletons. This same sample was also part of a study on yellow fever vaccine responses in identical twins.

The material sequenced was CD8+ T cells sorted from blood. All receptors come from a woman aged 18-30 years in good health.

V gene TRBV28 combines with J gene TRBJ2-5; D may be TRBD2 (6 bases). Trimming shortened V by 6 bases and J by 1 base, and 12 bases separated the two germline ends. The CDR3 has 14 amino acids. Germline V gene sequence: CDR1 MDHEN, CDR2 SYDVKM. The CDR3, as DNA: TGTGCCAGCAGCCCCTCGGGGGTCCAAGAGACCCAGTACTTC. Amino acid sequence: CASSPSGVQETQYF.

At least ten counts were recorded for this clonotype. V and J are TRBV7-9 and TRBJ2-7; no definite D call. V lost 1 base and J lost 4, with 14 bases in between. Germline CDR1 SEHNR, CDR2 FQNEAQ (reference sequence). This CDR3 has 15 amino acids. The CDR3 reads CASSLDWAGDYEQYV. CDR3 in DNA: TGTGCCAGCAGCTTAGATTGGGCAGGCGATTACGAGCAGTACGTC.

J is TRBJ2-7 and V is TRBV20-1; 9 bases agree with TRBD1. V lost 0 bases to trimming and J lost 4 bases; unmatched junction nucleotides: 10. This CDR3 has 16 amino acids. Germline V gene lookup returns CDR1 DFQATT and CDR2 SNEGSKA (reference sequence). CDR3 protein: CSARDSRKTGGYEQYV. CDR3 nucleotides: TGCAGTGCTAGAGACTCCCGTAAGACAGGGGGTTACGAGCAGTACGTC.

There are a few counts of this clonotype. V and J are TRBV9 and TRBJ1-1, with 9 positions matching TRBD1. Germline assignment: CDR1 SGDLS and CDR2 YYNGEE. This CDR3 spans 14 amino acids. After removal of 1 base from V and 4 bases from J, the junction contained 2 bases not matched to a gene. CDR3 sequence (DNA): TGTGCCAGCAGCGTAACAGGGGGCAGCACTGAAGCTTTCTTT. Its protein product is CASSVTGGSTEAFF.

This clonotype was seen a few times. The chain links TRBV6-5 to TRBJ2-5, with D possibly matching TRBD1 (5 bases). CDR1 is MNHEY, CDR2 SVGAGI, per germline. This CDR3 comprises 14 residues. Trimming took 2 bases from V and 2 from J, leaving 9 bases between them. The CDR3: CASSYGADQETQYF. CDR3 nucleotide sequence: TGTGCCAGCAGTTACGGGGCAGATCAAGAGACCCAGTACTTC.

There are a few counts of this clonotype. This chain uses TRBV6-1 with TRBJ2-7; D is possibly TRBD1 or TRBD2 (5 bases each). V lost 9 bases to trimming and J lost 3 bases, with 18 bases between them. CDR3 length: 14 amino acids. Germline CDR1 reads MNHNS; CDR2 reads SASEGT. The CDR3 DNA follows: TGTGCCAGGAGGGGCCCGAAGACACTCTACGAGCAGTACGTC. It yields the protein CARRGPKTLYEQYV.

The chain employs TRBV5-1 and TRBJ2-7; D is ambiguous. CDR3 length: 13 residues. The germline V gene has CDR1 SGHRS and CDR2 YFSETQ. V was clipped by 2 bases and J by 6 bases, with 12 bases between them. CDR3 sequence reads: CASSLGFGREQYV. As DNA, the CDR3 is TGCGCCAGCAGCTTAGGTTTCGGGCGCGAGCAGTACGTC.

This clonotype has at least ten counts. The J gene is TRBJ2-7, the V gene TRBV20-1; a weak D match, TRBD2 (6 bases). The length of the CDR3 is 15 residues. Germline V gene sequence: CDR1 DFQATT, CDR2 SNEGSKA (reference sequence). Between the trimmed V and J ends, which lost 0 bases and 6 bases, there was a span of 18 bases. The CDR3 spells CSARDRGLLLGEQYF. Written as DNA, the CDR3 is TGCAGTGCTAGAGATCGGGGACTCCTCCTAGGCGAGCAGTACTTC.

The V and J genes are TRBV9 and TRBJ2-7; 10 positions agree with TRBD2. The CDR3 has 14 amino acids. V shed 4 bases, J shed 5 bases, and the junction held 6 bases outside the gene matches. CDR1 and CDR2 from the germline V gene are SGDLS and YYNGEE. CDR3 sequence reads: CASSTSGRADEQYF. The DNA for the CDR3 is TGTGCCAGCAGCACCAGCGGGAGGGCCGACGAGCAGTACTTC.